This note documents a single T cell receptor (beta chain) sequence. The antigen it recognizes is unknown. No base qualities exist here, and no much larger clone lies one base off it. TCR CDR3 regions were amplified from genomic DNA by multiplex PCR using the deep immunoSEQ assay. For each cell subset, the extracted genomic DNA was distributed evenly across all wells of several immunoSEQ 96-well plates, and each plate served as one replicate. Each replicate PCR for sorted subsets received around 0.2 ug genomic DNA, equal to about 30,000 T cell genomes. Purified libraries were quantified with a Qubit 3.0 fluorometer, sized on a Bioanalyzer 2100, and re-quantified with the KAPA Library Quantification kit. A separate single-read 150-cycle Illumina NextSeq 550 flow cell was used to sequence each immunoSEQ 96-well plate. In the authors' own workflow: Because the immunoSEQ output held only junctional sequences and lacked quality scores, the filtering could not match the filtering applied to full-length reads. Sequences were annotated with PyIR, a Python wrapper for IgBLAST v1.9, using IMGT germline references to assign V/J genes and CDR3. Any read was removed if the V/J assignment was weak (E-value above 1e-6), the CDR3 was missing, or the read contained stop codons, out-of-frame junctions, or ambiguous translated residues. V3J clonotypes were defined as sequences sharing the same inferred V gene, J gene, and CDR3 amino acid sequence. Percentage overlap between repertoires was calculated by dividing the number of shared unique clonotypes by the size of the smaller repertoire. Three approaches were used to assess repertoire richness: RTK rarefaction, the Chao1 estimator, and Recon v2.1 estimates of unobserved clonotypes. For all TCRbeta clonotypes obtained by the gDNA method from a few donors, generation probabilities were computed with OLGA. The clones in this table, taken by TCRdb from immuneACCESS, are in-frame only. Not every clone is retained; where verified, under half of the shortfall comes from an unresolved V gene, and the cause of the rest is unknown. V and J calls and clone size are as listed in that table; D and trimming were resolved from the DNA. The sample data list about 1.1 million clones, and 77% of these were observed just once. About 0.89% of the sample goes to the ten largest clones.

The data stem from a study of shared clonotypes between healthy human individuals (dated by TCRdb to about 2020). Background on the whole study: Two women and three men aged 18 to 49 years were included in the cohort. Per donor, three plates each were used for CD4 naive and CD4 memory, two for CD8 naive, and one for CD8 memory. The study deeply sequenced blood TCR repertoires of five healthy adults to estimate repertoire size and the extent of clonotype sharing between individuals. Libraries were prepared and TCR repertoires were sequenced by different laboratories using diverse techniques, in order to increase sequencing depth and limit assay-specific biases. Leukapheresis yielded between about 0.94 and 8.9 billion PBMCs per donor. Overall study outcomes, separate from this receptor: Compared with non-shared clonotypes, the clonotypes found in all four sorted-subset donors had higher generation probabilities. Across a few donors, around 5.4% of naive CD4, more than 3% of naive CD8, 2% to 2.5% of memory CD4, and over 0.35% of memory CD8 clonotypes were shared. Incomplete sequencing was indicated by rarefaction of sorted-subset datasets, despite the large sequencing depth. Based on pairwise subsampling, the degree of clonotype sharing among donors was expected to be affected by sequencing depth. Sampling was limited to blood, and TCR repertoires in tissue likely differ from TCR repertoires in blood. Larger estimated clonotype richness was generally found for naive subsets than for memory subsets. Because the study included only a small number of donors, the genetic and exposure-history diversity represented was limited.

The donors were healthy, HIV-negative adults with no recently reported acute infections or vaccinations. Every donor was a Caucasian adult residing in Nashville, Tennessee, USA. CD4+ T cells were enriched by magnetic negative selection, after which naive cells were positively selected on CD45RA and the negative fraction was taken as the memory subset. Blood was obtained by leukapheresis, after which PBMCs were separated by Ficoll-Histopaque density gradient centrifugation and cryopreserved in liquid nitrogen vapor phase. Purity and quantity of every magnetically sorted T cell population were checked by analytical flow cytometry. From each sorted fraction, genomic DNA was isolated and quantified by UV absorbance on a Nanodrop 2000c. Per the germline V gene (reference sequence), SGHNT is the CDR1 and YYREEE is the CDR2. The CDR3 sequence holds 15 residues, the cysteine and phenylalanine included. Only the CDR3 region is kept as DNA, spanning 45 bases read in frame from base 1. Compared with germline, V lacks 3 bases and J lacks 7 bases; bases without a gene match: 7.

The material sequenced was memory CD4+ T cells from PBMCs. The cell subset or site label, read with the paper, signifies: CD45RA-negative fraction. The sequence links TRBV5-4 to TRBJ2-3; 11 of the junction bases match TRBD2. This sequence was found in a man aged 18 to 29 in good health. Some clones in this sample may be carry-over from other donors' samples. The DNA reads TGTGCCAGCAGCTCAACCGGGACTAGCGGAAATACGCAGTATTTT. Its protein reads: CASSSTGTSGNTQYF.